Below are 32 T cell receptor beta chains sequenced from a single sample in a study of CD8+CD57+ T cells in acquired aplastic anemia. The sequenced patients had an expansion of CD8+CD57+ cells seen by flow cytometry. Investigators profiled TCR beta VDJ and CDR3 from genomic DNA template. TCRdb analysed the reads with MiXCR anew, one entry per CDR3 protein. Of more than 200,000 distinct CDR3 sequences in the sample, over 40% were seen once. The sequenced sample consisted of sorted CD4+, CD8+, or CD8+CD57+ T cells (not recorded which) from PBMCs. These receptors were obtained from a human donor with aplastic anemia.

This clonotype has at least ten counts. The chain carries TRBV7-2 and TRBJ1-1; D is undetermined. CDR1 is SGHTA, CDR2 FQGNSA, per germline. Trimming took off 2 bases at V and 7 bases at J, with 8 bases between the two ends. The CDR3 is 12 residues long. The CDR3 region is CASSLSGIEAFF. The DNA of the CDR3 is TGTGCCAGCAGCTTATCCGGGATTGAAGCTTTCTTT.

In regard to this clonotype: A much bigger clone sits one base away, suggesting this may be a read error. The CDR3 nucleotides are TGCGGTGCCTCTCTAAAGGGGAACAGGGGGCCCACCGGGGAGCTGTTTTTT. This codes for CGASLKGNRGPTGELFF. The chain joins TRBV20-1 to TRBJ2-2, with TRBD1 matching 9 bases. The CDR3 has 17 amino acids. CDR1 and CDR2 from the germline V gene are DFQATT and SNEGSKA (reference sequence).

About this clonotype itself: A much larger clone differs by one base, so this may be a read error. The final CDR3 position lacks the conserved phenylalanine or tryptophan, pointing to a likely read error. The chain joins TRBV3-1 to TRBJ2-7; D perhaps matches TRBD1 (6 bases). Germline CDR1 and CDR2: LGHDT and YNNKEL (reference sequence). Trimming stripped 2 bases from V and 6 bases from J, with 11 bases between. The CDR3 sequence is 13 residues long. The CDR3 region has the DNA TGTGCCAGCAGCCAAACAGGGTTCGGCGAGCAGTACTCC. Protein: CASSQTGFGEQYS.

The rearrangement links TRBV12-3 or TRBV12-4 to TRBJ1-1; D not resolved. Trimming left V 4 bases short and J 10 bases short, with 13 bases between. This CDR3 is 12 amino acids long. For the CDR3, the DNA is TGTGCCAGCAGTTATTCCTTGACTCGAGCTTTCTTT. Protein product: CASSYSLTRAFF.

This clonotype was found many times. V and J are TRBV20-1 and TRBJ2-1; no clear D gene. CDR1 is DFQATT, CDR2 SNEGSKA, per germline (reference sequence). The CDR3 runs 17 residues. V lost 2 bases and J lost 9, with 26 bases in between. The CDR3 here is CSARQPVSWLPLGEQFF. The CDR3 bases are TGCAGTGCTAGACAGCCCGTCAGCTGGCTTCCCCTCGGTGAGCAGTTCTTC.

As concerns this clonotype: The conserved final phenylalanine or tryptophan is absent from the CDR3, which likely points to a read error. V and J are TRBV15 and TRBJ1-6; no reliable D call. Germline V gene lookup returns CDR1 LNHNV and CDR2 YYDKDF (reference sequence). With 2 bases removed from V and 7 bases from J, the gap between germline ends came to 9 bases. This CDR3 has 14 residues. In nucleotides, the CDR3 is TGTGCCACCAGCAGATCGGGCCTCAATTCACCCCTCCACTCT. It specifies CATSRSGLNSPLHS.

This clonotype showed up just a few times. The DNA of the CDR3 is TGTGCCTGGAGTCCGGGACAGGTCAACAATGAGCAGTTCTTC. Translation gives CAWSPGQVNNEQFF. V gene TRBV30 combines with J gene TRBJ2-1; 8 bases align to TRBD1. Germline V gene sequence: CDR1 GTSNPN, CDR2 SVGIG (reference sequence). After removal of 2 bases from V and 5 bases from J, the junction contained 5 bases not matched to a gene. This CDR3 contains 14 residues.

V is TRBV10-3 and J is TRBJ1-2, with a weak D call TRBD1 (6 bases). The CDR3 length is 14 residues. The V and J ends lost 5 bases and 6 bases respectively, with 16 bases between them. CDR1 is ENHRY, CDR2 SYGVKD, per germline. The CDR3 DNA is TGTGCCATCAGTACCCAGGGACAATTTGATGGCTACACCTTC. Translation gives CAISTQGQFDGYTF.

Only a few counts were recorded for this clonotype. The V gene is TRBV5-1, the J gene TRBJ2-5; D may be TRBD1 (6 bases). The CDR3 has 14 amino acids. Germline assignment: CDR1 SGHRS and CDR2 YFSETQ. The V and J ends lost 2 bases and 0 bases respectively, with 8 bases between them. In DNA, the CDR3 is TGCGCCAGCAGCTTCACAGGGTACCAAGAGACCCAGTACTTC. This sequence encodes CASSFTGYQETQYF.

The chain joins TRBV2 to TRBJ1-4; a possible D gene is TRBD1 (5 bases). This CDR3 comprises 13 residues. V gave up 7 bases and J gave up 5 bases, with 11 bases separating them. From germline, CDR1 is SNHLY and CDR2 FYNNEI. CDR3: CASNGGYNEKLFF. The CDR3, as DNA: TGTGCCAGCAACGGGGGGTACAATGAAAAACTGTTTTTT.

The chain employs TRBV5-6 and TRBJ1-2; no clear D gene. The ends were cut back, 5 bases at V and 2 bases at J, with 19 bases in the middle. The germline V gene has CDR1 SGHDT and CDR2 YYEEEE. CDR3 size: 16 residues. The CDR3 DNA reads as TGTGCCAGCAGACAACTTATCCCCGCAGAAAACTATGGCTACACCTTC. As protein: CASRQLIPAENYGYTF.

Only a few counts were recorded for this clonotype. V gene TRBV7-8 combines with J gene TRBJ1-4, with TRBD1 as a possible D gene (5 bases). CDR1 and CDR2 from the germline V gene are SGHVS and FQNEAQ. CDR3 length equals 15 residues. V lost 5 bases and J lost 12, with 22 bases in between. CDR3 amino acids: CASSPQEGTRGELFF. The CDR3 DNA reads TGTGCCAGCAGCCCACAAGAGGGGACCCGAGGAGAACTGTTTTTT. The full variable domain, with the rest looked up from reference TRBV7-8 and TRBJ1-4, is GAGVSQSPRYKVAKRGQDVALRCDPISGHVSLFWYQQALGQGPEFLTYFQNEAQLDKSGLPSDRFFAERPEGSVSTLKIQRTQQEDSAVYLCASSPQEGTRGELFFGSGTQLSVL.

The rearrangement joins TRBV20-1 to TRBJ2-2, with D tentatively TRBD2 (6 bases). Germline V CDR1 and CDR2: DFQATT, SNEGSKA (reference sequence). There are 15 residues in the CDR3. Deletions cut 3 bases from V and 8 bases from J, with 19 bases between. CDR3 nucleotides: TGCAGTGCTAGCCCAGCGACTAGATATTCGGGGGAGCTGTTTTTT. Residues: CSASPATRYSGELFF.

This clonotype was seen a few times. The chain employs TRBV2 and TRBJ2-7; D tentatively fits TRBD1 or TRBD2 (5 bases each). Germline V CDR1 and CDR2: SNHLY, FYNNEI. Trimming pared 8 bases from V and 3 bases from J, leaving 14 bases between. The length of the CDR3 is 13 residues. For the CDR3, the DNA is TGTGCCAGCTCGAGGGTGGGGGACTACGAGCAGTACTTC. Translated: CASSRVGDYEQYF.

The chain is built from TRBV5-1 and TRBJ2-7; weak D call: TRBD1 (5 bases). Germline CDR1 SGHRS, CDR2 YFSETQ. The CDR3 has 16 amino acids. V lost 0 bases, J lost 1 base, and 14 bases lay in between. CDR3 nucleotide sequence: TGCGCCAGCAGCTTGGACGTGACAGACCCTTCCTACGAGCAGTACTTC. Translating gives CASSLDVTDPSYEQYF. The variable domain in full, with the rest retrieved from reference TRBV5-1 and TRBJ2-7, is KAGVTQTPRYLIKTRGQQVTLSCSPISGHRSVSWYQQTPGQGLQFLFEYFSETQRNKGNFPGRFSGRQFSNSRSEMNVSTLELGDSALYLCASSLDVTDPSYEQYFGPGTRLTVT.

The rearrangement uses TRBV7-8 and TRBJ2-7, with D possibly TRBD1 on 5 matching bases. The CDR3 spans 15 residues. Trimming took 2 bases from V and 0 from J, leaving 11 bases between them. The germline gives CDR1 SGHVS, CDR2 FQNEAQ. This CDR3 is CASSLRQGTSYEQYF. CDR3 bases: TGTGCCAGCAGCTTAAGGCAGGGAACCTCCTACGAGCAGTACTTC.

As DNA, the CDR3 is TGTGCCAGCAGAGGGGTGGGTACGCAGTATTTT. Translation: CASRGVGTQYF. The chain employs TRBV2 and TRBJ2-3; perhaps TRBD1 as D (5 bases). Germline V gives CDR1 SNHLY, CDR2 FYNNEI. This CDR3 comprises 11 residues. Trimming took off 6 bases at V and 8 bases at J, with 9 bases between the two ends. Based on the CDR3 plus reference TRBV2 and TRBJ2-3, the full variable domain is EPEVTQTPSHQVTQMGQEVILRCVPISNHLYFYWYRQILGQKVEFLVSFYNNEISEKSEIFDDQFSVERPDGSNFTLKIRSTKLEDSAMYFCASRGVGTQYFGPGTRLTVL.

This clonotype came up once. The junction departs from the called germline gene at one end, perhaps through a read error. This chain uses TRBV20-1 with TRBJ1-2; D is unclear. Germline lookup yields CDR1 DFQATT and CDR2 SNEGSKA (reference sequence). This CDR3 is 16 amino acids long. For the CDR3, the DNA is TGCAGCGCTAGAGCGGCACGGCGGACCCATAACTATGGCTACACCTTC. Its translation is CSARAARRTHNYGYTF.

This clonotype was found many times. This sequence joins TRBV25-1 and TRBJ2-2, with a tentative D call TRBD1 (5 bases). Trimming stripped 7 bases from V and 1 base from J, with 10 bases between. The germline gives CDR1 MGHDK, CDR2 SYGVNS. The CDR3 totals 14 residues. The CDR3 bases are TGTGCCAGCACCGACAGATTGAACACCGGGGAGCTGTTTTTT. It codes for CASTDRLNTGELFF.

At least ten counts were recorded for this clonotype. This chain uses TRBV6-5 with TRBJ1-1; a weak D match, TRBD1 (6 bases). The CDR3 runs 13 residues. Germline CDR1 and CDR2: MNHEY and SVGAGI. V gave up 6 bases and J gave up 3 bases, with 11 bases separating them. CDR3 DNA sequence: TGTGCCAGCAGGAGGGGGAGGGACACTGAAGCTTTCTTT. Encoded protein: CASRRGRDTEAFF.

V and J are TRBV7-6 and TRBJ1-2; D is uncertain. CDR1 SGHVS and CDR2 FNYEAQ come from the germline V gene. Between the trimmed V and J ends, which lost 6 bases and 3 bases, there was a span of 11 bases. CDR3 length equals 13 residues. The chain's CDR3 is CASRGPRDYGYTF. CDR3 DNA sequence: TGTGCCAGCAGAGGACCTCGGGACTATGGCTACACCTTC.

About this clonotype: A read error is possible here, since a much larger clone lies one base away. The chain combines TRBV5-1 with TRBJ1-2; the D is unclear. Trimming pared 8 bases from V and 3 bases from J, leaving 23 bases between. The CDR3 totals 16 residues. CDR1 SGHRS and CDR2 YFSETQ come from the germline V gene. CDR3 residues: CARPGSGRPNHYGYTF. The CDR3 DNA is TGCGCCAGACCGGGGTCGGGCAGGCCCAACCACTATGGCTACACCTTC.

This clonotype was recorded at least ten times. The genes are TRBV19 and TRBJ1-5; possibly TRBD1 for D (6 bases). The V gene's germline CDR1 is LNHDA and CDR2 SQIVND (reference sequence). The V end was cut by 6 bases, the J end by 2 bases, with 23 bases between. The CDR3 is 18 residues long. The CDR3, as DNA: TGTGCCAGTAGGGGCCAGGGGCAGGGGATGGTGGGCAATCAGCCCCAGCATTTT. Its protein is CASRGQGQGMVGNQPQHF.

The chain links TRBV20-1 to TRBJ2-3; 11 bases match TRBD2. The CDR3 has 12 residues. J lost 11 bases, V lost 4 bases, and 5 bases had no gene match. Germline-derived CDR1 and CDR2 are DFQATT and SNEGSKA (reference sequence). The CDR3 region is CSAIAGGARQYF. The CDR3 DNA reads TGCAGTGCTATAGCGGGGGGGGCGAGGCAGTATTTT.

This clonotype showed up just once. An end of the junction differs from the germline gene, which may be a read error. This chain uses TRBV29-1 with TRBJ1-1; 7 bases map to TRBD1. Germline loops: CDR1 SQVTM, CDR2 ANQGSEA. The CDR3 consists of 11 residues. CDR3 bases: TGCAGCGTTGAAGGGACAGGCCGGCGGGGCTTT. Its protein is CSVEGTGRRGF. Supplemented by reference TRBV29-1 and TRBJ1-1, the full variable domain reads SAVISQKPSRDICQRGTSLTIQCQVDSQVTMMFWYRQQPGQSLTLIATANQGSEATYESGFVIDKFPISRPNLTFSTLTVSNMSPEDSSIYLCSVEGTGRRGFGQGTRLTVV.

V and J are TRBV6-4 and TRBJ2-1; TRBD2 aligns across 11 bases. The germline V gene encodes CDR1 MRHNA and CDR2 SNTAGT. The CDR3 runs to 15 residues. The J segment lost 7 bases and the V segment lost 2 bases, leaving 4 bases of the junction unmatched. This CDR3 reads CASSDLAGGGNEQFF. The CDR3 bases are TGTGCCAGCAGTGACCTAGCGGGAGGCGGGAATGAGCAGTTCTTC.

This clonotype was seen many times. This chain links TRBV19 with TRBJ2-7; no definite D call. Germline CDR1 LNHDA, CDR2 SQIVND (reference sequence). Trimming stripped 3 bases from V and 0 bases from J, with 6 bases between. CDR3 length equals 13 residues. CDR3 DNA: TGTGCCAGTAGTATGCTGAGCTCCTACGAGCAGTACTTC. This gives the protein CASSMLSSYEQYF.

This clonotype has ten or more counts. The chain links TRBV28 to TRBJ1-3; D ambiguous. The CDR3 is 12 residues long. Trimming took 5 bases from V and 0 from J, leaving 2 bases between them. Germline values: CDR1 MDHEN, CDR2 SYDVKM. CDR3 in DNA: TGTGCCAGCAGTCACTCTGGAAACACCATATATTTT. The encoded protein is CASSHSGNTIYF. The full variable domain, with the rest looked up from reference TRBV28 and TRBJ1-3, is DVKVTQSSRYLVKRTGEKVFLECVQDMDHENMFWYRQDPGLGLRLIYFSYDVKMKEKGDIPEGYSVSREKKERFSLILESASTNQTSMYLCASSHSGNTIYFGEGSWLTVV.

A note on this clonotype: A single base separates this from a much larger clone, so it may be a read error. The chain recombines TRBV6-5 with TRBJ1-6, with a weak D call TRBD1 (6 bases). Germline values: CDR1 MNHEY, CDR2 SVGAGI. This CDR3 has 16 amino acids. The CDR3 DNA reads TGTGCCAGCAGATCACAGGGATCCACTTATAATCCACCCCTCCACTTT. Encoded protein: CASRSQGSTYNPPLHF.

This clonotype has ten or more counts. The V and J genes are TRBV6-1 and TRBJ1-5, with D hard to call. V dropped 0 bases and J dropped 4 bases, with 10 bases sitting between them. CDR3 length: 15 amino acids. Germline V lookup: CDR1 MNHNS, CDR2 SASEGT. CDR3 DNA: TGTGCCAGCAGTGAAGCGAGCCCTTTGAATCAGCCCCAGCATTTT. It yields the protein CASSEASPLNQPQHF.

The table lists this clonotype with many counts. The chain joins TRBV5-1 to TRBJ2-5, with TRBD1 identical over 7 bases. The CDR3 covers 15 residues. Germline CDR1 and CDR2: SGHRS and YFSETQ. V gave up 3 bases and J gave up 3 bases; unmatched junction bases: 8. The CDR3 DNA sequence: TGCGCCAGCAGCTCGACCTGGGACAGTAAAGAGACCCAGTACTTC. Translated, it gives CASSSTWDSKETQYF.

This clonotype was detected ten times or more. The chain employs TRBV7-2 and TRBJ2-2; tentatively, D is TRBD1 (6 bases). CDR3 length: 14 residues. V lost 11 bases and J 3 bases, leaving 16 bases between the germline ends. Looked up from germline, CDR1 is SGHTA and CDR2 is FQGNSA. The CDR3 protein is CAGKKGQHTGELFF. The CDR3 DNA is TGTGCCGGCAAGAAGGGACAACACACCGGGGAGCTGTTTTTT.